The clone carrying this TCR beta chain was detected ten times or more. Its antigen is unidentified. Using its own MiXCR run on the RT-PCR reads, TCRdb lists one record per CDR3 protein. The sample contains some 570,000 distinct CDR3 sequences, roughly 10% of which appear only once. The entry originates in a study of response to subunit inactivated influenza vaccine. The CDR3 loop spans 14 amino acids. V gave up 3 bases and J gave up 3 bases; unmatched junction bases: 1. Germline V gene lookup returns CDR1 SGDLS and CDR2 YYNGEE. Findings of the study overall: Authors suggested few new T cells are recruited by each seasonal influenza vaccination.

This sample was shared with a second study, whose subject was T cells expressing NK-cell markers. That paper notes: The cDNA for TCR beta came from 5'RACE template switching with UMIs. Sorting was restricted to alpha-beta TCR T cells by an anti-gamma-delta TCR antibody in several experiments. The dominant NKG2C+ clonotypes represented roughly 1.0-7.5% of CD8+ T cells in over 5 donors.

The chain employs TRBV9 and TRBJ2-3, with 10 bases that match TRBD2. Sequencing was performed on PBMCs from blood, taken on the day of vaccination. This TCR came from a man aged 50-59 years who received an inactivated influenza vaccine. Here the CDR3 reads CASSDSGRTDTQYF. Written as DNA, the CDR3 is TGTGCCAGCAGCGATAGCGGGAGGACAGATACGCAGTATTTT.